This T cell receptor (beta chain) emerged from a study of low-dose radiotherapy and immunotherapy resistance in tumors. Overall study context: With fractions of 0.5 Gy given every 2 weeks, Cohort 1 accumulated a total of 6.5 Gy. On an every-two-weeks schedule, patients received intravenous nivolumab 240 mg, along with ipilimumab 1 mg/kg every six weeks.

TRAV- and TRBV-specific primers primed first-strand cDNA, covering alpha and beta chains. TCRs were put through 15 to 25 PCR cycles of amplification with Phusion. A constant-region primer and the V-primer adapter served as the primer pair. TCRdb recomputed calls from the reads with MiXCR, one row per CDR3 protein. In the table there are nearly 60,000 distinct CDR3 sequences, 20% to 25% of which are singletons. V lost 5 bases to trimming and J lost 3 bases; unmatched junction nucleotides: 8. The CDR3 extends over 16 amino acids. Per the germline V gene, CDR1 is MNHEY and CDR2 is SVGEGT. This clonotype showed up many times. The time point: after trial treatment. Treatment denoted: LDRT plus nivolumab, ipilimumab, low-dose cyclophosphamide and aspirin (RACIN trial). The treatment that donors received included nivolumab, ipilimumab, aspirin, low-dose cyclophosphamide and low-dose radiotherapy.

The genes are TRBV6-2 or TRBV6-3 and TRBJ2-1; 9 bases are a match to TRBD2. This sample comprised PBMCs, obtained after low-dose radiotherapy plus immunotherapy. The TCR originated in a male donor with prostate cancer. CDR3 protein: CASSETGLAIYNEQFF. CDR3 sequence (DNA): TGTGCCAGCAGTGAAACTGGACTAGCGATCTACAATGAGCAGTTCTTC.